This TCR beta chain originates from a study of T cell responses to AZD1222 COVID-19 vaccine. Between the trimmed V and J ends, which lost 4 bases and 3 bases, there was a span of 10 bases. This CDR3 is built from 13 residues. Germline CDR1 SGHDN, CDR2 FVKESK. Sequencing used immunoSEQ multiplex PCR; TCRdb keeps in-frame clones, though not all of them. Found here are 44,000 or so clones, approximately 86% of them singletons; the top ten hold about 51%. The sequence was collected from an adult in good health. Sample: peripheral blood, taken on day 0 of AZD1222 vaccination. This chain connects TRBV14 to TRBJ2-7; no clear D gene. This CDR3 reads CASSLTTVYEQYF. The CDR3 DNA is TGTGCCAGCAGCCTAACGACTGTCTACGAGCAGTACTTC.